Described below is a single T cell receptor beta chain sequence and its context. This specimen comes from a study of shared clonotypes between healthy human individuals. Assay: immunoSEQ multiplex PCR; the TCRdb copy retains only in-frame clones and omits some. The table has approximately 1.1 million clones, about four fifths seen once. The TCR comes from a man in his late teens or twenties in good health. Some clones in this sample may be carry-over from other donors' samples. Input material: memory CD4+ T cells from PBMCs. Sample subset: CD45RA-negative fraction.

The DNA for the CDR3 is TGTGCCAGCAGCACCTCACTAGCGGGAGTGGGGCAGTACTTC. Its protein product is CASSTSLAGVGQYF. The gene calls are TRBV5-6 and TRBJ2-7; 11 nucleotides match TRBD2. CDR3 length: 14 amino acids. V shed 4 bases and J 9 bases; nucleotides not matched to a gene: 9. The V gene's germline CDR1 is SGHDT and CDR2 YYEEEE.